This TCR beta chain emerged from a study of CD8+CD57+ T cells in acquired aplastic anemia. Study information: In CD4+ cells, healthy donors produced an average of about 11 million reads. Whole-study results and caveats: Overlap between patients and controls comprised about 28 CD8+ CDR3 sequences.

The germline CDR1 and CDR2 sequences are GTSNPN and SVGIG (reference sequence). Trimming left V 3 bases short and J 7 bases short, with 12 bases between. The CDR3 has 12 residues. This clonotype occurred many times. As yet, its antigen is unknown. Profiling of TCR beta VDJ combinations and CDR3 sequences used genomic DNA as template. Via MiXCR, TCRdb re-called the reads, giving one row per CDR3 protein. The data contain hundreds of thousands of distinct CDR3 sequences, 60% to 80% of them singletons. The rearrangement links TRBV30 to TRBJ1-1; D is undetermined. Specimen: sorted CD4+, CD8+, or CD8+CD57+ T cells (not recorded which) from PBMCs. This sequence was found in a human donor in good health, serving as a control. The CDR3 loop reads CAWSRSEFEAFF. As DNA, the CDR3 is TGTGCCTGGAGCAGGTCGGAGTTTGAAGCTTTCTTT.